The clone carrying this TCR beta chain was seen at least ten times. Its target is not known. Mismatch with germline at one junction end may stem from a read error. The data stem from a study of post-analysis software for immune sequencing data. Whole-study results and caveats: Included in a set of 5 or 6 TRBV segments more frequent in patients than controls were TRBV5-6, TRBV5-1 and TRBV20-1.

CDR1 is SGHTA, CDR2 FQGTGA, per germline. CDR3 length equals 12 residues. Carried by the TCR beta cDNA libraries were unique molecular identifiers. TCRdb independently ran MiXCR on the PCR reads; one entry per CDR3 protein. Here the sample spans 820,000 or so distinct CDR3 sequences, roughly 50% being singletons. The TCR was taken from a girl aged 10 to 17 with multiple sclerosis. The rearrangement links TRBV7-3 to TRBJ2-5; unclear D gene. The source material was blood. CDR3 coding DNA: TGCGCCAGCAGCTTAATTGGGGAGACCCAGTACTTC. It translates to CASSLIGETQYF. The variable domain in full, completed from reference TRBV7-3 and TRBJ2-5, reads GAGVSQTPSNKVTEKGKYVELRCDPISGHTALYWYRQSLGQGPEFLIYFQGTGAADDSGLPNDRFFAVRPEGSVSTLKIQRTERGDSAVYLCASSLIGETQYFGPGTRLLVL.